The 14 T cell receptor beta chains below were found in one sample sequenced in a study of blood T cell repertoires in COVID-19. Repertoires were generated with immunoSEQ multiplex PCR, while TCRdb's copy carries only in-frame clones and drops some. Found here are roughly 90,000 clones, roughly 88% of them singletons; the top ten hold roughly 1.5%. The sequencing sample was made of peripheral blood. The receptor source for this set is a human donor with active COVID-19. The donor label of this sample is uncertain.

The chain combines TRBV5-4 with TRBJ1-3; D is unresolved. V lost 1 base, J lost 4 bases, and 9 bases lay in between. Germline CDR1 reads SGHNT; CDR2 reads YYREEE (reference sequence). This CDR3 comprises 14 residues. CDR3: CASSLPGTGNTIYF. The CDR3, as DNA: TGTGCCAGCAGCTTGCCAGGTACCGGAAACACCATATATTTT.

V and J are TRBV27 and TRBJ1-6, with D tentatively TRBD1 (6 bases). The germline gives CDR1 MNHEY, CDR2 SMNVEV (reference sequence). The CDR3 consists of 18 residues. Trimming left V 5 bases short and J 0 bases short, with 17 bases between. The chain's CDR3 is CASSPPRTVSSYNSPLHF. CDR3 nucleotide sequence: TGTGCCAGCAGTCCACCGAGGACAGTGAGCTCCTATAATTCACCCCTCCACTTT.

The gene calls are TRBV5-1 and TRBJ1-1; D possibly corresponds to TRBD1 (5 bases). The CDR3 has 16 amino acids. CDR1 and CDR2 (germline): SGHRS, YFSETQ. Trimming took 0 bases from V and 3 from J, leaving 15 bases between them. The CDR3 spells CASSLAGKGLDTEAFF. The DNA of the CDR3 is TGCGCCAGCAGCTTGGCCGGAAAGGGGTTGGACACTGAAGCTTTCTTT.

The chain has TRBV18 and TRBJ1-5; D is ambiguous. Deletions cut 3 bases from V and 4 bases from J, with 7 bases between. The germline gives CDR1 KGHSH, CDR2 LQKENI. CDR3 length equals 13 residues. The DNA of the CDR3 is TGTGCCAGCTCACCTTCCGAGAATCAGCCCCAGCATTTT. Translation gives CASSPSENQPQHF. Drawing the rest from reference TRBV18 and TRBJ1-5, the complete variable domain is NAGVMQNPRHLVRRRGQEARLRCSPMKGHSHVYWYRQLPEEGLKFMVYLQKENIIDESGMPKERFSAEFPKEGPSILRIQQVVRGDSAAYFCASSPSENQPQHFGDGTRLSIL.

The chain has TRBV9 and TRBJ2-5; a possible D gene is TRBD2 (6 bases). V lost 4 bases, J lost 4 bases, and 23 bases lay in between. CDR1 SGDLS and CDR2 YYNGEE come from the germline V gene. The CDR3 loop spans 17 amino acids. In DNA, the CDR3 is TGTGCCAGCAGCCCCGTAGATAGTGACAGTAGCGGAGAGACCCAGTACTTC. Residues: CASSPVDSDSSGETQYF.

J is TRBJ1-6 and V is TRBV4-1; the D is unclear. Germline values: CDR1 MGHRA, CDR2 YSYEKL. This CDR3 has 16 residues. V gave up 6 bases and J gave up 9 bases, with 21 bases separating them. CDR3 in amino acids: CASSHPPRVEVSPLHF. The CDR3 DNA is TGCGCCAGCAGTCATCCCCCACGGGTAGAAGTTTCACCCCTCCACTTT.

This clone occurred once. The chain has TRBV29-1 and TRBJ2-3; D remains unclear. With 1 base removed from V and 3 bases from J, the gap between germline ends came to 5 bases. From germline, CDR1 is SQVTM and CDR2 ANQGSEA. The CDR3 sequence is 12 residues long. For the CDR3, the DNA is TGCAGCGTTGAAGTCCTTACAGATACGCAGTATTTT. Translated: CSVEVLTDTQYF.

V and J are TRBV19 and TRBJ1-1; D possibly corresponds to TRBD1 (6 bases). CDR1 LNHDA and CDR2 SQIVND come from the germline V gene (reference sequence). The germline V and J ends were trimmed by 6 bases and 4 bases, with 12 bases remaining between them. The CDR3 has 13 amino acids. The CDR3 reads CASRTRGSTEAFF. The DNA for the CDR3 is TGTGCCAGTAGGACAAGGGGGAGCACTGAAGCTTTCTTT.

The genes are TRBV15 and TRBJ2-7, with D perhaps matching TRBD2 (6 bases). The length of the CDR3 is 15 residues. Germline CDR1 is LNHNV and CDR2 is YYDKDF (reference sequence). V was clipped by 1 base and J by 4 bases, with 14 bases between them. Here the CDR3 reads CATSRGQGLDYEQYF. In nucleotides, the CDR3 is TGTGCCACCAGCAGAGGTCAGGGACTGGATTACGAGCAGTACTTC.

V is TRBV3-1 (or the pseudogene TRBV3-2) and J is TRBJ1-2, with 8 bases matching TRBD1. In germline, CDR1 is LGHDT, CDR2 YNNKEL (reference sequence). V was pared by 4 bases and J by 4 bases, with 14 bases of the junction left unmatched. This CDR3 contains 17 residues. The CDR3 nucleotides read TGTGCCAGCAGCCCCTTTGGGCAGGGGGCGCGTGGCTATGGCTACACCTTC. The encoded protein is CASSPFGQGARGYGYTF.

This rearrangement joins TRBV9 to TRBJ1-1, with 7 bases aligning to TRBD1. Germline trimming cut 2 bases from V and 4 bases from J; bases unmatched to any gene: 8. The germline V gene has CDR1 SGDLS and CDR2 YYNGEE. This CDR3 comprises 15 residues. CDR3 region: CASSVQGDVSTEAFF. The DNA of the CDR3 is TGTGCCAGCAGCGTCCAGGGGGATGTCTCCACTGAAGCTTTCTTT.

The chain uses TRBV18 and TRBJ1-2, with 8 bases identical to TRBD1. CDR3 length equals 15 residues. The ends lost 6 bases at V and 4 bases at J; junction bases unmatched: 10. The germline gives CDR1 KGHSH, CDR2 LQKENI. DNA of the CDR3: TGTGCCAGCTCCCGGAAGACAGGGGAGAGCTATGGCTACACCTTC. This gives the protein CASSRKTGESYGYTF.

The CDR3 protein is CASSQAGLLTGDYGYTF. Written as DNA, the CDR3 is TGCGCCAGCAGCCAAGCGGGACTACTTACCGGGGACTATGGCTACACCTTC. The J gene is TRBJ1-2, the V gene TRBV4-3, with D perhaps TRBD1 (5 bases). V lost 1 base and J lost 3, with 18 bases in between. CDR3 size: 17 residues. The germline gives CDR1 LGHNA, CDR2 YSLEER.

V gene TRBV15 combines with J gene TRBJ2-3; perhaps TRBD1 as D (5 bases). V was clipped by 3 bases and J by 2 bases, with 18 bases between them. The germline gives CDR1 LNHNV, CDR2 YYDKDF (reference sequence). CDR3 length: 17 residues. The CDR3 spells CATSRPPTAIYTDTQYF. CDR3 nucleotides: TGTGCCACCAGCAGGCCTCCGACAGCGATATACACAGATACGCAGTATTTT.